The sequence of this TCR beta chain was determined in a study of cytomegalovirus exposure and HLA in healthy donors. Study-level points and caveats: A later look showed TCR association rates differing by HLA locus, highest for DRB1 and lowest for HLA-C. The authors later linked a missense DCLRE1C variant to TCR beta V- and J-gene trimming. What a later analysis reportedly showed was that an Asian-associated ancestry cluster had fewer N-insertions than the approximately 700-donor mean.

It was with 60 Vbeta and 13 Jbeta primers that the PCR ran. The table came from immunoSEQ multiplex PCR; TCRdb's copy has only in-frame clones and leaves some out. The table shows approximately 190,000 clones, with 77% occurring only once. This clone was observed a single time. Antigen specificity is unknown. The ends were cut back, 9 bases at V and 8 bases at J, with 22 bases in the middle. The CDR3 totals 15 residues. Germline-derived CDR1 and CDR2 are MDHEN and SYDVKM. It was healthy bone marrow donors who served as donors. The gene calls are TRBV28 and TRBJ1-4; the D is unclear. Source material: PBMCs. The receptor comes from a woman younger than 45 in good health and CMV-seropositive. For the CDR3, the DNA is TGTGCCAGTAGCTCCAGGCGCGGGGTTTGGGAAAAACTGTTTTTT. This sequence encodes CASSSRRGVWEKLFF.